The sequence of this T cell receptor (beta chain) was determined in a study of CD8 T cells in ankylosing spondylitis. Findings and limits, study-wide: Reportedly, matched ankylosing spondylitis synovial fluid was significantly enriched for disease-linked clones. Characteristic of ankylosing spondylitis blood, it appeared, was a TCR beta motif comprising about 8 highly homologous variants. Within peripheral blood, clones linked to disease were CD8+ and relatively rare.

Quantitative 5'-RACE with molecular barcodes was used to make the TCR beta libraries. TCRdb re-analysed the 5' RACE reads in MiXCR, keeping a single row per CDR3 protein. The sample lists around 890,000 distinct CDR3 sequences; about an eighth were seen once. Regarding this clonotype: Its antigen remains unidentified.

Germline values: CDR1 KGHSH, CDR2 LQKENI. There are 16 residues in the CDR3. The V gene lost 0 bases and the J gene lost 2 bases, with 14 bases spanning the gap. This TCR was sampled from a male donor with ankylosing spondylitis. V and J are TRBV18 and TRBJ2-7, with D possibly called TRBD1 or TRBD2 (6 bases each). Sequenced material: blood, either unsorted or a sorted T cell fraction (not recorded which). The CDR3 coding sequence is TGTGCCAGCTCACCACCGTCCCACGGGGGCACCTACGAGCAGTACTTC. Amino acid sequence: CASSPPSHGGTYEQYF.